One and the same sample provided the 12 T cell receptor beta chains below, sequenced in a study of T cell changes during pregnancy in multiple sclerosis. Profiled with immunoSEQ multiplex PCR; TCRdb holds only in-frame clones, not every one. Here the sample spans about 93,000 clones, approximately 92% being singletons. The material sequenced was peripheral blood, taken after pregnancy. These receptor sequences come from a female donor with multiple sclerosis, enrolled in a pregnancy study.

This rearrangement joins TRBV5-1 to TRBJ2-7; 7 nucleotides line up with TRBD1. The trim removed 0 bases at V and 4 bases at J, leaving 7 bases unmatched. The CDR3 covers 15 residues. Per germline, CDR1 SGHRS and CDR2 YFSETQ. The CDR3, as DNA: TGCGCCAGCAGCTTGGAACAGGGGAACTCTTACGAGCAGTACTTC. Encoded protein: CASSLEQGNSYEQYF.

The table lists this clone with a count of one. J is TRBJ2-2 and V is TRBV9; TRBD2 matches 10 bases. Trimming took 2 bases from V and 6 from J; bases not matched to a gene: 4. The CDR3 consists of 15 residues. Germline V gene sequence: CDR1 SGDLS, CDR2 YYNGEE. Here the CDR3 DNA reads TGTGCCAGCAGCGTCGGACTAGCGGTCGCCGGGGAGCTGTTTTTT. Translated: CASSVGLAVAGELFF.

The chain combines TRBV6-5 with TRBJ1-2, with D perhaps matching TRBD1 (6 bases). CDR1 is MNHEY, CDR2 SVGAGI, per germline. V shed 5 bases and J shed 7 bases, with 17 bases lying between them. This CDR3 is 14 amino acids long. The CDR3 sequence: CASSRAGGGIGYTF. The CDR3 nucleotides are TGTGCCAGCAGTAGGGCGGGGGGGGGCATTGGCTACACCTTC.

The CDR3 region has the DNA TGCGCCAGCAGCCTGGGGGACTGGGTCCTTAGGGTGCAGTTCTTC. This translates into CASSLGDWVLRVQFF. The chain recombines TRBV5-1 with TRBJ2-1, with D perhaps matching TRBD2 (6 bases). CDR3 length: 15 residues. From germline, CDR1 is SGHRS and CDR2 YFSETQ. The V and J ends lost 4 bases and 12 bases respectively, with 23 bases between them.

The gene calls are TRBV27 and TRBJ2-7, with D tentatively TRBD1 (6 bases). With 4 bases removed from V and 2 bases from J, the gap between germline ends came to 18 bases. The CDR3 totals 16 residues. Germline-derived CDR1 and CDR2 are MNHEY and SMNVEV (reference sequence). The CDR3 loop reads CASSSSQGGVPYEQYF. CDR3 DNA: TGTGCCAGCAGTTCCTCACAGGGCGGCGTTCCCTACGAGCAGTACTTC.

This clone showed up just once. This CDR3 reads CASSLILGQGYTF. Written as DNA, the CDR3 is TGTGCCAGCAGCTTAATTTTGGGACAGGGGTACACCTTC. V is TRBV7-9 and J is TRBJ1-2, with 10 positions matching TRBD1. The CDR3 covers 13 residues. CDR1 is SEHNR, CDR2 FQNEAQ, per germline (reference sequence). The junction had 5 bases not matched to a gene; V was cut back by 2 bases and J by 11 bases. Variable domain in full (rest from reference TRBV7-9 and TRBJ1-2): DTGVSQNPRHKITKRGQNVTFRCDPISEHNRLYWYRQTLGQGPEFLTYFQNEAQLEKSRLLSDRFSAERPKGSFSTLEIQRTEQGDSAMYLCASSLILGQGYTFGSGTRLTVV.

The rearrangement joins TRBV7-9 to TRBJ2-3; a possible D gene is TRBD1 (6 bases). CDR3 length: 15 residues. Trimming took off 1 base at V and 3 bases at J, with 11 bases between the two ends. Germline V gene data show CDR1 as SEHNR and CDR2 as FQNEAQ (reference sequence). This chain's CDR3 is CASSLEGGVTDTQYF. The CDR3 DNA is TGTGCCAGCAGCTTAGAAGGGGGAGTAACAGATACGCAGTATTTT. Combining the CDR3 with reference TRBV7-9 and TRBJ2-3 gives the whole variable domain DTGVSQNPRHKITKRGQNVTFRCDPISEHNRLYWYRQTLGQGPEFLTYFQNEAQLEKSRLLSDRFSAERPKGSFSTLEIQRTEQGDSAMYLCASSLEGGVTDTQYFGPGTRLTVL.

This rearrangement joins TRBV6-6 to TRBJ2-7, with D perhaps matching TRBD1 (6 bases). V was shortened by 4 bases and J by 4 bases, with 14 bases between the two germline ends. Germline V gives CDR1 MNHNY, CDR2 SVGAGI (reference sequence). This CDR3 comprises 14 residues. The CDR3 reads CASSLGERGYEQYF. CDR3 bases: TGTGCCAGCAGTTTGGGTGAGAGGGGGTACGAGCAGTACTTC.

The chain carries TRBV18 and TRBJ1-2, with D maybe TRBD1 (6 bases). CDR3 length equals 15 residues. Between the trimmed V and J ends, which lost 4 bases and 2 bases, there was a span of 14 bases. From germline, CDR1 is KGHSH and CDR2 LQKENI. For the CDR3, the DNA is TGTGCCAGCTCACAGTACGAAACAGGGAACTATGGCTACACCTTC. It is translated as CASSQYETGNYGYTF. Based on the CDR3 plus reference TRBV18 and TRBJ1-2, the full variable domain is NAGVMQNPRHLVRRRGQEARLRCSPMKGHSHVYWYRQLPEEGLKFMVYLQKENIIDESGMPKERFSAEFPKEGPSILRIQQVVRGDSAAYFCASSQYETGNYGYTFGSGTRLTVV.

Of note for this clone: The junction departs from germline at one end; a sequencing error may be responsible. The chain employs TRBV5-4 and TRBJ2-7, with a possible D match to TRBD1 (6 bases). The CDR3 loop spans 13 amino acids. Germline V CDR1 and CDR2: SGHNT, YYREEE (reference sequence). The CDR3 bases are TGTGCCAGCAGCTTGGGAACAGGGCCTTCTCCAACCTTC. Protein: CASSLGTGPSPTF.

V usage is TRBV7-9 and J usage is TRBJ1-2; 7 nucleotides align to TRBD1. Germline V gene data show CDR1 as SEHNR and CDR2 as FQNEAQ (reference sequence). V shed 4 bases, J shed 12 bases, and the junction held 8 bases outside the gene matches. The CDR3 covers 12 residues. The CDR3 bases are TGTGCCAGCAGCTCCCCGCAGGGGGTAAACACCTTC. Translation gives CASSSPQGVNTF.

The chain links TRBV7-2 to TRBJ2-7; 12 bases match TRBD1. From germline, CDR1 is SGHTA and CDR2 FQGNSA. This CDR3 has 16 residues. Losses at the gene ends were 1 base for V and 7 bases for J; bases not matched to a gene: 8. The CDR3 nucleotides are TGTGCCAGCAGCTTAGAGTCGGGACAGGGGGCAGGGGAGCAGTACTTC. Protein product: CASSLESGQGAGEQYF.